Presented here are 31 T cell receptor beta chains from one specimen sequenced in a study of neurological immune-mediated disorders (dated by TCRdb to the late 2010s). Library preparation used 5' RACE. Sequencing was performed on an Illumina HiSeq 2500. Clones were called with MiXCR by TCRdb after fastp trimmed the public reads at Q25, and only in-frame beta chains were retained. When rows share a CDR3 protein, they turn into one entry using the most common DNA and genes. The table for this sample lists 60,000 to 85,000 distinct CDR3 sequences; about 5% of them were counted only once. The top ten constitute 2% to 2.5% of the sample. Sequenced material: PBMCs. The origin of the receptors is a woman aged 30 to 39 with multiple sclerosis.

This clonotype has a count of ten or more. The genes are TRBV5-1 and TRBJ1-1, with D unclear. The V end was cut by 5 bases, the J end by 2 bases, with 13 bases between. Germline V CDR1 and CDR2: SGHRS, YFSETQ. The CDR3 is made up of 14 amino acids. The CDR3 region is CASRLTAINTEAFF. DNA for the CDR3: TGCGCCAGCAGGCTGACGGCGATCAACACTGAAGCTTTCTTT.

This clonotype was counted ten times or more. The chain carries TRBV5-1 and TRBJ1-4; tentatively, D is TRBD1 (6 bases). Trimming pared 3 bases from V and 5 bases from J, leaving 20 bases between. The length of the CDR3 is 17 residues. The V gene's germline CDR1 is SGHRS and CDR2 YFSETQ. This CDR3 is CASSSHPQGAKNEKLFF. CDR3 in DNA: TGCGCCAGCAGCTCCCACCCACAGGGAGCAAAAAATGAAAAACTGTTTTTT.

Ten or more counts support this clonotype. CDR3 bases: TGTGCCAGCAGGGTAAACAAGGACTCTGGAAACACCATATATTTT. Encoded protein: CASRVNKDSGNTIYF. V usage is TRBV6-1 and J usage is TRBJ1-3, with D unresolved. V was pared by 6 bases and J by 0 bases, with 12 bases between. CDR1 and CDR2 from the germline V gene are MNHNS and SASEGT. There are 15 residues in the CDR3.

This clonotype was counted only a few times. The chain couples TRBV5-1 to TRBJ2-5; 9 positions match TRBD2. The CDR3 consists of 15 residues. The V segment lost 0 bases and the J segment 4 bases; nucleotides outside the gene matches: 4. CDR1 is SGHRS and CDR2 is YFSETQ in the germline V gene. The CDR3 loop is CASSLELAGPETQYF. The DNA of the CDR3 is TGCGCCAGCAGCTTGGAGCTAGCGGGACCAGAGACCCAGTACTTC.

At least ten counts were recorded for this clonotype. The CDR3 region has the DNA TGTGCCAGCAGCTTGGCGGGAGCGGGCGGGGAGCTGTTTTTT. Translation: CASSLAGAGGELFF. V usage is TRBV11-2 and J usage is TRBJ2-2; TRBD2 agrees at 7 bases. The CDR3 totals 14 residues. Trimming cost V 3 bases and J 7 bases; bases outside gene matches: 5. The germline V gene encodes CDR1 SGHAT and CDR2 FQNNGV.

CDR3 sequence: CASSMGWAEAFF. The CDR3 DNA reads as TGTGCCAGTAGTATGGGGTGGGCTGAAGCTTTCTTT. This chain connects TRBV19 to TRBJ1-1, with unresolved D. V was trimmed by 3 bases and J by 6 bases, leaving 8 bases between them. The germline CDR1 and CDR2 sequences are LNHDA and SQIVND (reference sequence). This CDR3 comprises 12 residues.

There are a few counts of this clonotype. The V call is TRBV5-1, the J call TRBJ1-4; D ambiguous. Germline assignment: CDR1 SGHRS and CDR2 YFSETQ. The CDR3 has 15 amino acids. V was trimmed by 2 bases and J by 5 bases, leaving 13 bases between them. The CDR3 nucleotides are TGCGCCAGCAGCTTCACGGGGATCTCGAATGAAAAACTGTTTTTT. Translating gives CASSFTGISNEKLFF.

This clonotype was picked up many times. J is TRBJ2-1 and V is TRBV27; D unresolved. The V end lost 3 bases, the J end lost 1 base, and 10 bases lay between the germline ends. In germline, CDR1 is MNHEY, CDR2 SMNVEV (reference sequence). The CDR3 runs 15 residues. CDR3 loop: CASSLFGLSYNEQFF. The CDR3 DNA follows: TGTGCCAGCAGTTTGTTCGGGCTATCCTACAATGAGCAGTTCTTC.

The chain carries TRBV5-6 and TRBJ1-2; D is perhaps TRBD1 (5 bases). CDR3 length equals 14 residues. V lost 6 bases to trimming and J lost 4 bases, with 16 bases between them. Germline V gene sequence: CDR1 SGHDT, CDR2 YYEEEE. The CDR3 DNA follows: TGTGCCAGCACCCTGGGAGGGGCTCCCTATGGCTACACCTTC. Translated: CASTLGGAPYGYTF. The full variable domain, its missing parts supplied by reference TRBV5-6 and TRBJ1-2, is DAGVTQSPTHLIKTRGQQVTLRCSPKSGHDTVSWYQQALGQGPQFIFQYYEEEERQRGNFPDRFSGHQFPNYSSELNVNALLLGDSALYLCASTLGGAPYGYTFGSGTRLTVV.

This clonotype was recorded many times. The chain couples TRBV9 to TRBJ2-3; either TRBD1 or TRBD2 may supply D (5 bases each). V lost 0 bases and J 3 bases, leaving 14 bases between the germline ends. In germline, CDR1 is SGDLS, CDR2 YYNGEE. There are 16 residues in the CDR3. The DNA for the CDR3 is TGTGCCAGCAGCGTAGGAGAGGGGATTTCGACAGATACGCAGTATTTT. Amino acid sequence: CASSVGEGISTDTQYF.

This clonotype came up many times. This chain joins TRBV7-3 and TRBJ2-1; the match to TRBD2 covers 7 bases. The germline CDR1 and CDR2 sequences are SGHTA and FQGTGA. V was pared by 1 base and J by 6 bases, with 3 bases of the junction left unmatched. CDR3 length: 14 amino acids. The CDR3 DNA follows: TGTGCCAGCAGCTTAAGGGCTAGCGGCAATGAGCAGTTCTTC. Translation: CASSLRASGNEQFF.

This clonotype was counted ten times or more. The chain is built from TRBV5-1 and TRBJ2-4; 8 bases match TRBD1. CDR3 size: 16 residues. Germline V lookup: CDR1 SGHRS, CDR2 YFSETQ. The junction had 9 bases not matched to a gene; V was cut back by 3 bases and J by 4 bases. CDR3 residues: CASSSPRDRGKNIQYF. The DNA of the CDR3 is TGCGCCAGCAGCTCCCCGAGAGACAGGGGTAAAAACATTCAGTACTTC.

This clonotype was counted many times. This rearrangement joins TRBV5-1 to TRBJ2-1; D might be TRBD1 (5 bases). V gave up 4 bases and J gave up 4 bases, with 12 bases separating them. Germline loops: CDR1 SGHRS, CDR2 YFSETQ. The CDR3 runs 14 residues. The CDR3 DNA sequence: TGCGCCAGCAGCCCCCCGACAGAATACAATGAGCAGTTCTTC. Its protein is CASSPPTEYNEQFF.

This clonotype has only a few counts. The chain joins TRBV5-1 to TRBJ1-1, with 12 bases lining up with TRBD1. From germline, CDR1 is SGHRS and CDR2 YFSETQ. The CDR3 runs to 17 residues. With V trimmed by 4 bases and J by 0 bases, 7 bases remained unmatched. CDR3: CASSPGQGATMNTEAFF. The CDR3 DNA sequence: TGCGCCAGCAGCCCGGGACAGGGGGCCACTATGAACACTGAAGCTTTCTTT.

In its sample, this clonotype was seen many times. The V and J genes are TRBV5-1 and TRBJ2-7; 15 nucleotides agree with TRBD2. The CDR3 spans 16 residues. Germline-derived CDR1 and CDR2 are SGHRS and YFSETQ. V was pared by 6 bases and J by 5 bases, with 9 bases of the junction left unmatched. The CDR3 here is CASTNGLAGGFHEQYF. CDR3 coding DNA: TGCGCCAGCACCAACGGACTAGCGGGAGGGTTCCACGAGCAGTACTTC.

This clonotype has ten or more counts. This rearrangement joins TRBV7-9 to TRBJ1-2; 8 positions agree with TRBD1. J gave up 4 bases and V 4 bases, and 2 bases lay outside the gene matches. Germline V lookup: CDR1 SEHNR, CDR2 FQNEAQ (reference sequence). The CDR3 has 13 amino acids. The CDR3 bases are TGTGCCAGCAGCTCGGACAGGGTCTATGGCTACACCTTC. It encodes CASSSDRVYGYTF.

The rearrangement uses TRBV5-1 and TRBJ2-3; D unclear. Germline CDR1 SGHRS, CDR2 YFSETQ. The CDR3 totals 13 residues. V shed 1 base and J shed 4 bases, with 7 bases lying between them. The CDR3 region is CASSLLGPDTQYF. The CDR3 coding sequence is TGCGCCAGCAGCTTGCTGGGCCCAGATACGCAGTATTTT.

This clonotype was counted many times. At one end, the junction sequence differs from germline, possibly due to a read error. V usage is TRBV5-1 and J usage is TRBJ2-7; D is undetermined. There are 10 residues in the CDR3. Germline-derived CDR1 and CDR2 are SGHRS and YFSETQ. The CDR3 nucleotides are TGCGCCAGCAGCTCCCACGAGCAGTACTTC. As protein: CASSSHEQYF.

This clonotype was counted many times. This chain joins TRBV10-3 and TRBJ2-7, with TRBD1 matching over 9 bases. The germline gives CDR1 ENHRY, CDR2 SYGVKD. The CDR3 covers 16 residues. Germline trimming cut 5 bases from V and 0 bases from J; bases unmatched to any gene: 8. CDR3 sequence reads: CAISKGTGSNSYEQYF. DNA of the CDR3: TGTGCCATCAGTAAAGGGACAGGGAGTAACTCCTACGAGCAGTACTTC.

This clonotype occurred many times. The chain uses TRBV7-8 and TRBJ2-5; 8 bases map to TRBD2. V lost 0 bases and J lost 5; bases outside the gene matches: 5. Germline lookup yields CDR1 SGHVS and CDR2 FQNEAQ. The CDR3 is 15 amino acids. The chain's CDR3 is CASSLAYSGEETQYF. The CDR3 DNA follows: TGTGCCAGCAGCTTAGCCTATAGCGGGGAGGAGACCCAGTACTTC. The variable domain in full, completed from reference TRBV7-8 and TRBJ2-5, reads GAGVSQSPRYKVAKRGQDVALRCDPISGHVSLFWYQQALGQGPEFLTYFQNEAQLDKSGLPSDRFFAERPEGSVSTLKIQRTQQEDSAVYLCASSLAYSGEETQYFGPGTRLLVL.

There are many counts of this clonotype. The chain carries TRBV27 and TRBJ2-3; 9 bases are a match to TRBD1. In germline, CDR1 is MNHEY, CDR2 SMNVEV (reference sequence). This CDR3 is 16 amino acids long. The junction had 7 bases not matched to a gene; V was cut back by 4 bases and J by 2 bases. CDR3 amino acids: CASSYSGTGTTDTQYF. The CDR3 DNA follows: TGTGCCAGCAGTTACTCCGGGACAGGGACCACAGATACGCAGTATTTT.

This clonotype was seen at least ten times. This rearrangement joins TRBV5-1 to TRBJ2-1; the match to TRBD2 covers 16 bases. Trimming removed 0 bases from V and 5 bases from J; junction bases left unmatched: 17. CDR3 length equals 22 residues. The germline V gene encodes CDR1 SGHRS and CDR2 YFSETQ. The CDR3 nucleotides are TGCGCCAGCAGCTTGGCCCCCGGGACTAGCGGGGGGGCCCTACTTATCGACAATGAGCAGTTCTTC. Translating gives CASSLAPGTSGGALLIDNEQFF.

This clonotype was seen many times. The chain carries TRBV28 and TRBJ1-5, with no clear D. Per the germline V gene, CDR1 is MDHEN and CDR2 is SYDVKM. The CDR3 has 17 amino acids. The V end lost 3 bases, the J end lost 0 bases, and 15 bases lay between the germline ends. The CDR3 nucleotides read TGTGCCAGCAGTTTGATAACACCCCAATATAGCAATCAGCCCCAGCATTTT. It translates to CASSLITPQYSNQPQHF.

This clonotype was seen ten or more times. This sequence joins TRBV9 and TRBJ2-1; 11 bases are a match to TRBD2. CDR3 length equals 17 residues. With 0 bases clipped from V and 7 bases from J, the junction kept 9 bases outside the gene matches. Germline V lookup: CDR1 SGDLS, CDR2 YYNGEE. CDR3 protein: CASSVVAGGPGGNEQFF. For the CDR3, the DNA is TGTGCCAGCAGCGTAGTAGCGGGAGGGCCGGGAGGGAATGAGCAGTTCTTC.

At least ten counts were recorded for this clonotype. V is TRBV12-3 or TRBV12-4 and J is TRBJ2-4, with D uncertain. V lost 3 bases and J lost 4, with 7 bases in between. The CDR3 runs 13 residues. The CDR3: CASSLGRKNIQYF. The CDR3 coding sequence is TGTGCCAGCAGTTTGGGCAGGAAAAACATTCAGTACTTC.

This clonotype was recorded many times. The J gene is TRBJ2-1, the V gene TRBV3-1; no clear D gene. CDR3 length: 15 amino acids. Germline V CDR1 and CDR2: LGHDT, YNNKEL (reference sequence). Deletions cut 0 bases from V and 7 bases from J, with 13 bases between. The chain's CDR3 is CASSQDLGPGNEQFF. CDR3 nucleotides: TGTGCCAGCAGCCAAGATCTGGGCCCCGGAAATGAGCAGTTCTTC.

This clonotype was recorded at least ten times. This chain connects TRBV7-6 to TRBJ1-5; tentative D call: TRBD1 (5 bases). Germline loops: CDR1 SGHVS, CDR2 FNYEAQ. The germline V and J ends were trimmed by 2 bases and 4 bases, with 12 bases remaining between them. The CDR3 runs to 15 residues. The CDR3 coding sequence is TGTGCCAGCAGCTTACAATCAGGGTTAAATCAGCCCCAGCATTTT. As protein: CASSLQSGLNQPQHF.

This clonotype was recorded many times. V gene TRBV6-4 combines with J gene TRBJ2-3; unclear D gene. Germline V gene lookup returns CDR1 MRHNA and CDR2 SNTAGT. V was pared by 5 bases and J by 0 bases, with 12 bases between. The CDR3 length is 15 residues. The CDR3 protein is CASSSEQSSTDTQYF. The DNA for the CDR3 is TGTGCCAGCAGTTCCGAACAGTCCAGCACAGATACGCAGTATTTT.

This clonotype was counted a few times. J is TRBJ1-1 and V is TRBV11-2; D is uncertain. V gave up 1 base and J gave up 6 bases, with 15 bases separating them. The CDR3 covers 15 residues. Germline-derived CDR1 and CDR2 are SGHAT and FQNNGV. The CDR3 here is CASSLADSLVPEAFF. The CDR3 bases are TGTGCCAGCAGCTTAGCTGATTCCCTAGTTCCTGAAGCTTTCTTT.

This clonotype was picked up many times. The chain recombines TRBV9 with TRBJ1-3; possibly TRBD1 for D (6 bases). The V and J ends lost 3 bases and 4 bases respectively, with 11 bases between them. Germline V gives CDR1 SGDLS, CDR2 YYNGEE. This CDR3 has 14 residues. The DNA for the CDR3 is TGTGCCAGCAGCGACAGGGTTTCGGGAAACACCATATATTTT. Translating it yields CASSDRVSGNTIYF.

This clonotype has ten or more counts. For the CDR3, the DNA is TGCGCCAGCAGCGCGGCAGGGAGAGTGGTCACTGAAGCTTTCTTT. It encodes CASSAAGRVVTEAFF. The chain links TRBV5-1 to TRBJ1-1; D possibly corresponds to TRBD1 (5 bases). Germline CDR1 is SGHRS and CDR2 is YFSETQ. CDR3 size: 15 residues. With 4 bases removed from V and 4 bases from J, the gap between germline ends came to 17 bases.